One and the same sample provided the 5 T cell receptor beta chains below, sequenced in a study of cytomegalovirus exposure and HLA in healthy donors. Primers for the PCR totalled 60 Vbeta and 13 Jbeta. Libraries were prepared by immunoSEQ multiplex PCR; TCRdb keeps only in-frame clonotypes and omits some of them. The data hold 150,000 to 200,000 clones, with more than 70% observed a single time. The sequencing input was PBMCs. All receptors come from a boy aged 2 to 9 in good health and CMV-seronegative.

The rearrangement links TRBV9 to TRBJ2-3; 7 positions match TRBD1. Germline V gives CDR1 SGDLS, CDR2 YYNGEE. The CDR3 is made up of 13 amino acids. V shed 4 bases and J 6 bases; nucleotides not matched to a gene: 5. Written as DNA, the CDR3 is TGTGCCAGCAGCCCCCCGGACAGGGATACGCAGTATTTT. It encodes CASSPPDRDTQYF.

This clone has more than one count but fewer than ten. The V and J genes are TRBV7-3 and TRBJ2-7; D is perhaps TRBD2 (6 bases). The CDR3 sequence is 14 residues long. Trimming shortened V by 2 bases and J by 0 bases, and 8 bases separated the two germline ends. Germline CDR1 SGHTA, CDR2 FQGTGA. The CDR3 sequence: CASSLGGDSYEQYF. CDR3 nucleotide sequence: TGTGCCAGCAGCTTAGGAGGGGACTCCTACGAGCAGTACTTC.

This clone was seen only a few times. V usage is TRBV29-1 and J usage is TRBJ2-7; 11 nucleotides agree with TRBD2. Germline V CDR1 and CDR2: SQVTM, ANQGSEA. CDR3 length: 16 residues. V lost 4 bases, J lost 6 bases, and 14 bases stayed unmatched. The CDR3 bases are TGCAGCGTTGCGCGGCTAGCGGGAGGAAAGAAAGGCGAGCAGTACTTC. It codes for CSVARLAGGKKGEQYF.

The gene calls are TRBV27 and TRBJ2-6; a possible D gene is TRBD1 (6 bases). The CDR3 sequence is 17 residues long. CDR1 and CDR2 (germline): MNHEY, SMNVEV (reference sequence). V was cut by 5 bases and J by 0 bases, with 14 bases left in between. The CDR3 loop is CASSPLRGTSGANVLTF. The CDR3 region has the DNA TGTGCCAGCAGTCCGCTAAGGGGGACCTCTGGGGCCAACGTCCTGACTTTC.

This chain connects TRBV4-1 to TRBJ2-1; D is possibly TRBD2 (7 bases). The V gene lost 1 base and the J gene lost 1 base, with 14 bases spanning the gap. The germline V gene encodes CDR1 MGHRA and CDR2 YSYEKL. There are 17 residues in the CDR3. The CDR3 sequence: CASSQVLRGRSYNEQFF. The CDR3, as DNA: TGCGCCAGCAGCCAAGTCTTGCGGGGGCGATCCTACAATGAGCAGTTCTTC.